This T cell receptor (beta chain) was observed in a study of blood T cell repertoires in COVID-19. For the study at large: COVID-19 samples, acute and convalescent, were from the United States, Italy and Spain. Nucleic acid was either cDNA or gDNA, and it came from T cells, B-cell-depleted T cells, or PBMCs.

Those enrolled, adults aged roughly 18 to 95 years, came from roughly 23 US areas. Two negative PCRs, clearance, or symptom resolution characterized the recovered Cohort 3 donors. Data came from immunoSEQ multiplex PCR; TCRdb stores just in-frame clones and leaves some out. This sample has about 160,000 clones, with 88% found just once. This receptor was obtained from a woman aged 45-59 years who had recovered from COVID-19. The sample taken for sequencing was PBMCs or T cells enriched from blood (not recorded which).

As DNA, the CDR3 is TGTGCCAGTACACCCTGGGAGCGGCAGGGGGCCACTGAAGCTTTCTTT. Residues: CASTPWERQGATEAFF. The V gene is TRBV19, the J gene TRBJ1-1; TRBD1 aligns across 8 bases. V lost 7 bases to trimming and J lost 4 bases; unmatched junction nucleotides: 14. CDR1 LNHDA and CDR2 SQIVND come from the germline V gene (reference sequence). The CDR3 length is 16 residues.